This T cell receptor beta chain was sequenced in a study of response to subunit inactivated influenza vaccine. CDR1 and CDR2 from the germline V gene are MGHRA and YSYEKL. The CDR3 runs to 14 residues. V lost 3 bases and J 9 bases, leaving 15 bases between the germline ends. This clonotype appeared a few times. What it recognizes is unknown. TCRdb called the RT-PCR reads again in MiXCR, with one record for every CDR3 protein. The sample holds over 150,000 distinct CDR3 sequences, about 9.3% seen once. Whole-study results and caveats: Authors suggested each seasonal flu vaccination may recruit only limited numbers of new T cells.

The starting material was non-naive T cells sorted from PBMCs, obtained on the day of vaccination. The sequence was collected from a man aged 50-59 years who received an inactivated influenza vaccine. V gene TRBV4-1 combines with J gene TRBJ1-5; no firm D call. As DNA, the CDR3 is TGCGCCAGCAGCCAGGGCGACATAGGGTTGCCCCAGCATTTT. Translated, it gives CASSQGDIGLPQHF.